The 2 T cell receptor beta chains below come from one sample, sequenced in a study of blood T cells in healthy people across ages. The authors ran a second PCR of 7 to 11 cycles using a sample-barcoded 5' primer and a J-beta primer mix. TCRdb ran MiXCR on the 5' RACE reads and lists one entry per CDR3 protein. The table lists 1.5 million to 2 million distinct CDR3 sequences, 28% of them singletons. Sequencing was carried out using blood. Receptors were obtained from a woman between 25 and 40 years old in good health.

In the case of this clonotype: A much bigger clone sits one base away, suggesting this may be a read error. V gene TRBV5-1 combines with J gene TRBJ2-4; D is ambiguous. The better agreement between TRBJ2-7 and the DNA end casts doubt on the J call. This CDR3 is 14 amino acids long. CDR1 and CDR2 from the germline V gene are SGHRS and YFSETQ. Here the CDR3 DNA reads TGCGCCAACAGCTTGGATCTCGGGCTGGGCGAGCAGTACTTC. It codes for CANSLDLGLGEQYF.

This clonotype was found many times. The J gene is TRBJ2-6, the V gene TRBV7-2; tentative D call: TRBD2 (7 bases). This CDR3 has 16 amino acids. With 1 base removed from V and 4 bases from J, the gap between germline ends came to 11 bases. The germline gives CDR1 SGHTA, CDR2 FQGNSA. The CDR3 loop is CASSLEGGLGANVLTF. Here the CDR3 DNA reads TGTGCCAGCAGCTTAGAGGGGGGGTTAGGGGCCAACGTCCTGACTTTC.